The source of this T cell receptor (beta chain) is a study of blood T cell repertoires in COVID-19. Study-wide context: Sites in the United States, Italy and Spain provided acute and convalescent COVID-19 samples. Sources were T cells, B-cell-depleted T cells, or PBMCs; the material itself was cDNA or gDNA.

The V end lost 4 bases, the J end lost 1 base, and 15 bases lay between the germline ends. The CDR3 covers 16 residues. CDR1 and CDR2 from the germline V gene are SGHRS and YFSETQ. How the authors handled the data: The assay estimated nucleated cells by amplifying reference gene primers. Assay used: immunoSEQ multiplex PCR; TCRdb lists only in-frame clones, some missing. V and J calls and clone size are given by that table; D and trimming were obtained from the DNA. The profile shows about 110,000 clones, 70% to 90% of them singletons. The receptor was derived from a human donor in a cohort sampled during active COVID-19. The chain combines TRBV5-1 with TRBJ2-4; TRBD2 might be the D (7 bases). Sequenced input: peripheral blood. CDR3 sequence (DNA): TGCGCCAGCAGCCCGCTGGGGGGGCGCGCCAAAAACATTCAGTACTTC. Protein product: CASSPLGGRAKNIQYF. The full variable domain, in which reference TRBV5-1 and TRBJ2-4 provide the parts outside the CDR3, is KAGVTQTPRYLIKTRGQQVTLSCSPISGHRSVSWYQQTPGQGLQFLFEYFSETQRNKGNFPGRFSGRQFSNSRSEMNVSTLELGDSALYLCASSPLGGRAKNIQYFGAGTRLSVL.